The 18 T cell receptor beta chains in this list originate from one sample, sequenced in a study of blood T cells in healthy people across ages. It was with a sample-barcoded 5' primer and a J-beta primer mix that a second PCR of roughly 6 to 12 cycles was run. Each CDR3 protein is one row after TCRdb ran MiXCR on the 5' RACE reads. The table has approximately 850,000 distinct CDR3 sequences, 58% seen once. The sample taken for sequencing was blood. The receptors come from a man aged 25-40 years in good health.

CDR3 residues: CASTRAGAYEQYF. CDR3 coding DNA: TGTGCCAGCACCCGGGCAGGAGCCTACGAGCAGTACTTC. The V call is TRBV25-1, the J call TRBJ2-7; D unresolved. The CDR3 consists of 13 residues. Between the trimmed V and J ends, which lost 7 bases and 2 bases, there was a span of 12 bases. From germline, CDR1 is MGHDK and CDR2 SYGVNS.

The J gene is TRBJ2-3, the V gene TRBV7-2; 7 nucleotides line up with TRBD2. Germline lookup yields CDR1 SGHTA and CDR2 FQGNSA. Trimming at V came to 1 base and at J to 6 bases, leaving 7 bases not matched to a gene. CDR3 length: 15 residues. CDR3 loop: CASSLGGGPADTQYF. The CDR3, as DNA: TGTGCCAGCAGCTTAGGGGGAGGGCCAGCGGATACGCAGTATTTT.

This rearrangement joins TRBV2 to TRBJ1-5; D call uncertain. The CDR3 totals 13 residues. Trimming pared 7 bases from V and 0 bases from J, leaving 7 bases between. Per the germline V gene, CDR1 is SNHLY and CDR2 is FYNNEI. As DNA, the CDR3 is TGTGCCAGCACCCGGGGTAGCAATCAGCCCCAGCATTTT. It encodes CASTRGSNQPQHF.

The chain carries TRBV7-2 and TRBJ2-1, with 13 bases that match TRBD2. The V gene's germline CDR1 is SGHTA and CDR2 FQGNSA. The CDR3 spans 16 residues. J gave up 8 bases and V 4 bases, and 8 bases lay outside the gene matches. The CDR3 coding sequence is TGTGCCAGCAGCTCAAGACTAGCGGGGGGTTTGGATGAGCAGTTCTTC. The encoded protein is CASSSRLAGGLDEQFF.

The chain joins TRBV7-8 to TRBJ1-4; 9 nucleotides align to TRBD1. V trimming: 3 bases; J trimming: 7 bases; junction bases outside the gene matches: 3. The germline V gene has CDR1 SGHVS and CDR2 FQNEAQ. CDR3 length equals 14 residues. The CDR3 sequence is CASSFGTGSEKLFF. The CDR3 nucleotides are TGTGCCAGCAGCTTTGGGACAGGGTCTGAAAAACTGTTTTTT.

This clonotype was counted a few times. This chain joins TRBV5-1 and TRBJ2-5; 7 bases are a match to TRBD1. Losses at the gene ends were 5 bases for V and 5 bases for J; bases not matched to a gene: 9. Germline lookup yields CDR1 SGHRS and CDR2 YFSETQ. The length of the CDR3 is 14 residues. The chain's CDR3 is CASRPQGSSETQYF. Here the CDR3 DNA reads TGCGCCAGCAGGCCACAGGGGAGCAGTGAGACCCAGTACTTC. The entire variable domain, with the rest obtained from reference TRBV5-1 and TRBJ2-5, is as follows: KAGVTQTPRYLIKTRGQQVTLSCSPISGHRSVSWYQQTPGQGLQFLFEYFSETQRNKGNFPGRFSGRQFSNSRSEMNVSTLELGDSALYLCASRPQGSSETQYFGPGTRLLVL.

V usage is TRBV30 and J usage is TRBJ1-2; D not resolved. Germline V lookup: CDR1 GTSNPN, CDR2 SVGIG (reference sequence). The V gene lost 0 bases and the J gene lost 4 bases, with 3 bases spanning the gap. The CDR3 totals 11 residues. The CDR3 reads CAWSVGYGYTF. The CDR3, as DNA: TGTGCCTGGAGTGTCGGCTATGGCTACACCTTC.

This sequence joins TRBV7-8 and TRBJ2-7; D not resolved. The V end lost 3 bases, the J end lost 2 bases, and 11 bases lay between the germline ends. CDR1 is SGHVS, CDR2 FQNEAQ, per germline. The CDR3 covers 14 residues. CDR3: CASSLWAETYEQYF. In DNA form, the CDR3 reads TGTGCCAGCAGCTTGTGGGCGGAGACCTACGAGCAGTACTTC.

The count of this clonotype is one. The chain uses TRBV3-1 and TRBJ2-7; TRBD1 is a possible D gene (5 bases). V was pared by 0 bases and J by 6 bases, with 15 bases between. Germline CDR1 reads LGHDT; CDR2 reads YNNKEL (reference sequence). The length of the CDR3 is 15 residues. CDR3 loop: CASSQDGQGLCEQYF. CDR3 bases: TGTGCCAGCAGCCAAGACGGGCAGGGTCTCTGCGAGCAGTACTTC.

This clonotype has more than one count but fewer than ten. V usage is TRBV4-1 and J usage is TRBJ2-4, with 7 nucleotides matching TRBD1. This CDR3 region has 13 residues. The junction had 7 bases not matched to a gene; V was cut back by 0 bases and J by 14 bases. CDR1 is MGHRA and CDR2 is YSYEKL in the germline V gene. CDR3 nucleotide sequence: TGCGCCAGCAGCCAAGATGGTGGGACAGAAGAGTACTTC. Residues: CASSQDGGTEEYF.

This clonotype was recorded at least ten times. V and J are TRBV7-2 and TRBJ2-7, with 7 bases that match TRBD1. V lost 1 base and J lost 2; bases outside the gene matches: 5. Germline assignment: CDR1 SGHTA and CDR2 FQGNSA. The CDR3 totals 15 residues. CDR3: CASSLVGQAAYEQYF. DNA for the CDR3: TGTGCCAGCAGCTTAGTTGGACAGGCAGCCTACGAGCAGTACTTC.

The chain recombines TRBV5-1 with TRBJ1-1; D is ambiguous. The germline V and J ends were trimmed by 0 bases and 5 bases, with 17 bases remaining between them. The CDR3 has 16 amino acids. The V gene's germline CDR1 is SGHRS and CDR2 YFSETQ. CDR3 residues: CASSLGGLAAATEAFF. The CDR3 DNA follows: TGCGCCAGCAGCTTGGGAGGATTGGCGGCGGCAACTGAAGCTTTCTTT.

DNA of the CDR3: TGTGCCAGCAGTTACTCGGGGGGTACCTCCGAAGCTTTCTTT. Amino acid sequence: CASSYSGGTSEAFF. The chain joins TRBV6-5 to TRBJ1-1, with TRBD1 as a possible D gene (5 bases). The V end was cut by 0 bases, the J end by 8 bases, with 13 bases between. The CDR3 loop spans 14 amino acids. The germline V gene has CDR1 MNHEY and CDR2 SVGAGI.

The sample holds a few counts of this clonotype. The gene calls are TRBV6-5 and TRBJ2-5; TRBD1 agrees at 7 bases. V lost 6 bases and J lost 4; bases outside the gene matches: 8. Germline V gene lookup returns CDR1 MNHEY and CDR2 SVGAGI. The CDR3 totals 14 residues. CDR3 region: CASSLQTGRETQYF. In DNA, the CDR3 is TGTGCCAGCAGCTTACAGACAGGGCGAGAGACCCAGTACTTC.

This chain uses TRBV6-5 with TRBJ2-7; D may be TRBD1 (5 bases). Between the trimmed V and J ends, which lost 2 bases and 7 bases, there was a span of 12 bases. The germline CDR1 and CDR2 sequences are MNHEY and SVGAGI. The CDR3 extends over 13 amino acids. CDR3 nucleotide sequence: TGTGCCAGCAGTTACGGCAGGGTGGGAGAGCAGTACTTC. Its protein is CASSYGRVGEQYF.

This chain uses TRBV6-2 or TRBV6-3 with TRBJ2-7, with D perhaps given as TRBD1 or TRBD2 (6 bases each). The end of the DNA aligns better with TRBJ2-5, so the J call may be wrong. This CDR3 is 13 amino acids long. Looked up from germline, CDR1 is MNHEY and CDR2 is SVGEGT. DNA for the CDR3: TGTGCCACCCAAGAGGGGGGACAAGAGACCCAGTACTTC. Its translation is CATQEGGQETQYF.

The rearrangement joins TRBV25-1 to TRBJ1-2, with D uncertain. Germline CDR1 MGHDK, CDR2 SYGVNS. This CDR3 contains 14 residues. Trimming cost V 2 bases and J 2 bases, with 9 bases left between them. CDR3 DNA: TGTGCCAGCAGTGAAGCAGCAGTAAACTATGGCTACACCTTC. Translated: CASSEAAVNYGYTF.

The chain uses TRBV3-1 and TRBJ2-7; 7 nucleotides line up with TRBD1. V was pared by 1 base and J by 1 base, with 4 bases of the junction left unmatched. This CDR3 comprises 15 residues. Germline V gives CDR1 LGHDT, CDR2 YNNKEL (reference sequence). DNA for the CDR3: TGTGCCAGCAGCCAAGCCACAGGGGAATCCTACGAGCAGTACTTC. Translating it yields CASSQATGESYEQYF.